These 29 T cell receptor beta chains originate from one sample sequenced in a study of PD-L1 blockade in urothelial cancer. The time point was: peripheral blood 6 weeks after treatment start. Clones were sequenced by immunoSEQ multiplex PCR, and TCRdb holds only the in-frame ones, with some missing. Found here are over 100,000 clones, approximately 89% of them singletons; the top ten hold around 4%. Sequenced here: PBMCs, sampled around atezolizumab (anti-PD-L1) treatment. The receptors shown here come from a man aged 55 to 70 with urothelial cancer.

The V and J genes are TRBV5-5 and TRBJ2-7; possible D gene TRBD2, 5 bases. The CDR3 runs 14 residues. V lost 4 bases, J lost 0 bases, and 11 bases lay in between. Germline CDR1 SGHKS, CDR2 YYEKEE (reference sequence). CDR3 residues: CASSRTGSSYEQYF. CDR3 in DNA: TGTGCCAGCAGCCGGACGGGAAGCTCCTACGAGCAGTACTTC.

This rearrangement joins TRBV30 to TRBJ2-3; unclear D gene. From germline, CDR1 is GTSNPN and CDR2 SVGIG (reference sequence). V gave up 4 bases and J gave up 2 bases, with 10 bases separating them. This CDR3 region has 13 residues. Here the CDR3 reads CAWKEFNTDTQYF. CDR3 bases: TGTGCCTGGAAAGAGTTCAACACAGATACGCAGTATTTT. Variable domain in full (rest from reference TRBV30 and TRBJ2-3): SQTIHQWPATLVQPVGSPLSLECTVEGTSNPNLYWYRQAAGRGLQLLFYSVGIGQISSEVPQNLSASRPQDRQFILSSKKLLLSDSGFYLCAWKEFNTDTQYFGPGTRLTVL.

A remark on this clone: A read error may produce the germline difference seen at one junction end. Within the sample, other DNA sequences also encode this same CDR3. CDR3 sequence: CASSPTGGNQPQHF. The CDR3 nucleotides are TGTGCCAGCTCACCGACAGGGGGTAATCAGCCTCAGCATTTT. The chain recombines TRBV18 with TRBJ1-5; 9 positions match TRBD1. This CDR3 region has 14 residues. The germline CDR1 and CDR2 sequences are KGHSH and LQKENI.

The J gene is TRBJ2-7, the V gene TRBV7-2; 13 bases map to TRBD2. CDR1 and CDR2 from the germline V gene are SGHTA and FQGNSA. V lost 4 bases, J lost 1 base, and 10 bases stayed unmatched. This CDR3 is 18 amino acids long. The chain's CDR3 is CASSSELGLAGPSYEQYF. The CDR3 DNA reads TGTGCCAGCAGCTCCGAGTTGGGACTAGCGGGACCTTCCTACGAGCAGTACTTC. Based on the CDR3 plus reference TRBV7-2 and TRBJ2-7, the full variable domain is GAGVSQSPSNKVTEKGKDVELRCDPISGHTALYWYRQSLGQGLEFLIYFQGNSAPDKSGLPSDRFSAERTGGSVSTLTIQRTQQEDSAVYLCASSSELGLAGPSYEQYFGPGTRLTVT.

This clone occurred once. This chain links TRBV7-8 with TRBJ2-2; D is perhaps TRBD1 (5 bases). The V end lost 1 base, the J end lost 5 bases, and 11 bases lay between the germline ends. Per germline, CDR1 SGHVS and CDR2 FQNEAQ. There are 15 residues in the CDR3. The CDR3 DNA is TGTGCCAGCAGCTTAGGAGACAGAGGAACCGGGGAGCTGTTTTTT. Its protein product is CASSLGDRGTGELFF.

V is TRBV9 and J is TRBJ1-5; D is unresolved. V dropped 4 bases and J dropped 4 bases, with 12 bases sitting between them. CDR1 is SGDLS, CDR2 YYNGEE, per germline. The CDR3 is 14 residues long. CDR3 nucleotides: TGTGCCAGCAGCTTACTAGACACGAATCAGCCCCAGCATTTT. As protein: CASSLLDTNQPQHF.

The rearrangement joins TRBV28 to TRBJ1-1; D gene uncertain. Germline assignment: CDR1 MDHEN and CDR2 SYDVKM. V was cut by 3 bases and J by 1 base, with 6 bases left in between. The length of the CDR3 is 13 residues. The CDR3 reads CASSFNKNTEAFF. The CDR3 nucleotides read TGTGCCAGCAGTTTCAACAAGAACACTGAAGCTTTCTTT.

The gene calls are TRBV29-1 and TRBJ2-1; 8 nucleotides match TRBD1. Unmatched junction bases numbered 5, after V lost 6 bases and J lost 4 bases. Germline CDR1 and CDR2: SQVTM and ANQGSEA. This CDR3 comprises 13 residues. CDR3 sequence reads: CSVSRGRYNEQFF. CDR3 sequence (DNA): TGCAGCGTCAGCAGGGGGCGATACAATGAGCAGTTCTTC.

V gene TRBV7-9 combines with J gene TRBJ2-5, with D perhaps TRBD2 (6 bases). The V end lost 3 bases, the J end lost 4 bases, and 12 bases lay between the germline ends. There are 14 residues in the CDR3. Germline V CDR1 and CDR2: SEHNR, FQNEAQ (reference sequence). In DNA, the CDR3 is TGTGCCAGCAGCTTTGTGGGGGGAACAGAGACCCAGTACTTC. Residues: CASSFVGGTETQYF.

The chain is built from TRBV5-6 and TRBJ1-5; TRBD1 is a possible D gene (6 bases). Germline V gene sequence: CDR1 SGHDT, CDR2 YYEEEE. This CDR3 is built from 15 residues. V lost 3 bases and J 4 bases, leaving 14 bases between the germline ends. CDR3 sequence (DNA): TGTGCCAGCAGCTCAGGACAGTCGTATAATCAGCCCCAGCATTTT. Residues: CASSSGQSYNQPQHF. The whole variable domain, filled in from reference TRBV5-6 and TRBJ1-5, reads DAGVTQSPTHLIKTRGQQVTLRCSPKSGHDTVSWYQQALGQGPQFIFQYYEEEERQRGNFPDRFSGHQFPNYSSELNVNALLLGDSALYLCASSSGQSYNQPQHFGDGTRLSIL.

The chain has TRBV18 and TRBJ1-6; D is perhaps TRBD1 (6 bases). The CDR3 spans 16 residues. CDR1 KGHSH and CDR2 LQKENI come from the germline V gene. The ends were cut back, 3 bases at V and 5 bases at J, with 14 bases in the middle. The CDR3 is CASSPTDRINNSPLHF. CDR3 in DNA: TGTGCCAGCTCACCCACCGACAGGATCAATAATTCACCCCTCCACTTT.

The chain uses TRBV5-1 and TRBJ2-5, with TRBD1 matching 7 bases. The CDR3 covers 16 residues. V was clipped by 1 base and J by 1 base; unmatched bases: 7. Per the germline V gene, CDR1 is SGHRS and CDR2 is YFSETQ. As DNA, the CDR3 is TGCGCCAGCAGCTTGATGTCAGGGGGAAGCCAAGAGACCCAGTACTTC. It codes for CASSLMSGGSQETQYF.

The DNA for the CDR3 is TGTGCCAGCAGTTTGGGAGGGGGGGGTAGCTCCTACGAGCAGTACTTC. As protein: CASSLGGGGSSYEQYF. The genes are TRBV28 and TRBJ2-7; a weak D match, TRBD2 (7 bases). Looked up from germline, CDR1 is MDHEN and CDR2 is SYDVKM. V gave up 3 bases and J gave up 0 bases, with 15 bases separating them. The CDR3 length is 16 residues.

The V and J genes are TRBV6-1 and TRBJ2-3, with 7 nucleotides matching TRBD2. CDR1 is MNHNS and CDR2 is SASEGT in the germline V gene. With 4 bases clipped from V and 9 bases from J, the junction kept 7 bases outside the gene matches. There are 13 residues in the CDR3. The CDR3 sequence is CASSVRQGGTQYF. The CDR3 DNA is TGTGCCAGCAGTGTCAGGCAGGGAGGGACGCAGTATTTT.

The gene calls are TRBV6-5 and TRBJ2-3; 7 nucleotides align to TRBD1. V lost 5 bases and J lost 4; bases outside the gene matches: 9. The CDR3 runs to 15 residues. Germline CDR1 and CDR2: MNHEY and SVGAGI. CDR3 DNA: TGTGCCAGCAGTCCTAAAGCGGACAGGTCAGATACGCAGTATTTT. This gives the protein CASSPKADRSDTQYF.

The rearrangement uses TRBV7-2 and TRBJ2-3, with TRBD1 matching 9 bases. Germline V gives CDR1 SGHTA, CDR2 FQGNSA. V trimming: 3 bases; J trimming: 13 bases; junction bases outside the gene matches: 8. The length of the CDR3 is 13 residues. The CDR3 sequence is CASSFQEDRGKYF. The CDR3 DNA reads TGTGCCAGCAGCTTTCAAGAAGACAGGGGGAAGTATTTT.

This chain links TRBV19 with TRBJ2-3; D not certain. Trimming removed 8 bases at V and 5 bases at J, with 14 bases between. The CDR3 totals 13 residues. Germline-derived CDR1 and CDR2 are LNHDA and SQIVND (reference sequence). The DNA for the CDR3 is TGTGCCAGTGCAAAAATCTCGGTAGATACGCAGTATTTT. Protein: CASAKISVDTQYF.

The chain employs TRBV5-1 and TRBJ2-7, with 8 bases identical to TRBD2. Germline lookup yields CDR1 SGHRS and CDR2 YFSETQ. V shed 5 bases and J 0 bases; nucleotides not matched to a gene: 10. The CDR3 is made up of 16 amino acids. This CDR3 is CASRKDGGGSSYEQYF. CDR3 nucleotide sequence: TGCGCCAGCAGAAAGGACGGCGGGGGGAGCTCCTACGAGCAGTACTTC.

The J gene is TRBJ2-3, the V gene TRBV29-1, with 7 bases lining up with TRBD2. Germline loops: CDR1 SQVTM, CDR2 ANQGSEA. The CDR3 is 16 residues long. Losses at the gene ends were 2 bases for V and 2 bases for J; bases not matched to a gene: 10. CDR3 residues: CSVELPVAGHTDTQYF. The CDR3 bases are TGCAGCGTTGAACTTCCAGTAGCGGGCCACACAGATACGCAGTATTTT.

This sequence joins TRBV5-1 and TRBJ1-1; TRBD1 matches 10 bases. With V trimmed by 4 bases and J by 1 base, 7 bases remained unmatched. Germline CDR1 is SGHRS and CDR2 is YFSETQ. This CDR3 contains 16 residues. The CDR3 DNA reads as TGCGCCAGCAGCCTACGACAGGGGGCGGAGAACACTGAAGCTTTCTTT. Translated, it gives CASSLRQGAENTEAFF.

The chain combines TRBV29-1 with TRBJ2-3, with D possibly being TRBD2 (6 bases). Germline V CDR1 and CDR2: SQVTM, ANQGSEA. The V end lost 0 bases, the J end lost 7 bases, and 8 bases lay between the germline ends. The CDR3 runs to 12 residues. The CDR3 reads CSVEDGGYTQYF. The CDR3 region has the DNA TGCAGCGTTGAAGACGGGGGATATACGCAGTATTTT.

The chain recombines TRBV21-1 with TRBJ2-5; TRBD2 reflects the table's D call only, with no check against the DNA. TRBV21-1 is labeled a pseudogene. The CDR3 extends over 17 amino acids. CDR3 coding DNA: TGTGCCAGCAGCAGGGAGACTAGCGGGAGGACACAAGAGACCCAGTACTTC. Amino acid sequence: CASSRETSGRTQETQYF.

The chain combines TRBV10-1 with TRBJ2-2; TRBD2 matches at 12 bases. The CDR3 totals 15 residues. V was clipped by 3 bases and J by 5 bases; unmatched bases: 1. The germline gives CDR1 WNHNN, CDR2 SYGVQD (reference sequence). The CDR3 is CASSETSGGTGELFF. Written as DNA, the CDR3 is TGCGCCAGCAGTGAAACTAGCGGGGGGACCGGGGAGCTGTTTTTT.

The V call is TRBV19, the J call TRBJ1-5; D remains unclear. This CDR3 region has 12 residues. V gave up 3 bases and J gave up 6 bases, with 6 bases separating them. The germline V gene encodes CDR1 LNHDA and CDR2 SQIVND (reference sequence). In DNA, the CDR3 is TGTGCCAGTAGTATTGAGGTTCAGCCCCAGCATTTT. Translating it yields CASSIEVQPQHF. The full variable domain, its missing parts supplied by reference TRBV19 and TRBJ1-5, is DGGITQSPKYLFRKEGQNVTLSCEQNLNHDAMYWYRQDPGQGLRLIYYSQIVNDFQKGDIAEGYSVSREKKESFPLTVTSAQKNPTAFYLCASSIEVQPQHFGDGTRLSIL.

This clone was seen just once. This chain uses TRBV21-1 with TRBJ2-2; TRBD2, the table's D call, lacks a check against the DNA. TRBV21-1 is described as a pseudogene. The length of the CDR3 is 17 residues. CDR3 in amino acids: CASSFTGTSANTGELFF. The CDR3, as DNA: TGTGCCAGCAGCTTTACCGGGACTAGCGCGAACACCGGGGAGCTGTTTTTT.

The V call is TRBV4-1, the J call TRBJ2-1; D possibly corresponds to TRBD1 (6 bases). The CDR3 contains 13 residues. Per germline, CDR1 MGHRA and CDR2 YSYEKL. Trimming shortened V by 5 bases and J by 10 bases, and 15 bases separated the two germline ends. For the CDR3, the DNA is TGCGCCAGCAGCGGCAAAGGGGGAAACGAGCAGTTCTTC. Amino acid sequence: CASSGKGGNEQFF.

The genes are TRBV7-3 and TRBJ2-1; 14 nucleotides line up with TRBD2. The germline V gene encodes CDR1 SGHTA and CDR2 FQGTGA. The CDR3 is 17 amino acids. The ends lost 3 bases at V and 10 bases at J; junction bases unmatched: 11. The CDR3 protein is CASSLGGGTSGSREQFF. CDR3 sequence (DNA): TGTGCCAGCAGCTTGGGGGGCGGGACTAGCGGGAGTAGGGAGCAGTTCTTC.

This chain connects TRBV30 to TRBJ1-3, with D uncertain. The V end was cut by 0 bases, the J end by 3 bases, with 12 bases between. In germline, CDR1 is GTSNPN, CDR2 SVGIG (reference sequence). The CDR3 extends over 15 amino acids. The chain's CDR3 is CAWSVRRHDGNTIYF. CDR3 nucleotide sequence: TGTGCCTGGAGTGTTCGCCGACACGATGGAAACACCATATATTTT.

The chain is built from TRBV4-2 and TRBJ2-7, with a possible D match to TRBD2 (6 bases). This CDR3 comprises 16 residues. From germline, CDR1 is LGHNA and CDR2 YNFKEQ. V lost 0 bases and J 2 bases, leaving 14 bases between the germline ends. CDR3 DNA sequence: TGTGCCAGCAGCCAAGATTCAACGGGAGCTGCCTACGAGCAGTACTTC. Translation: CASSQDSTGAAYEQYF.